Listed below are T cell receptor beta chains from one sample, sequenced in a study of cytomegalovirus exposure and HLA in healthy donors. Profiling relied on immunoSEQ multiplex PCR, and the TCRdb table lists in-frame clones only, not all of them. The table has around 40,000 clones, around three fifths seen once. The sample consisted of PBMCs. Every receptor here comes from a man between 45 and 60 years old in good health and CMV-seropositive. Both conserved end residues are part of each CDR3. The D gene is left open where the match is weak. Some rows have no size entry. The others give once, few or many, or a class for an expanded clone.

CDR3nt: TGCAGTGAAACGTCAGGGGGATCGTACAATGAGCAGTTCTTC
CDR3aa: CSETSGGSYNEQFF
j_gene: TRBJ2-1
abundance: -
v_gene: TRBV29-1
d_gene: TRBD1

CDR3nt: TGTGCCAGCAGTGGAAGGACAGGGTTCTATAGCAATCAGCCCCAGCATTTT
CDR3aa: CASSGRTGFYSNQPQHF
j_gene: TRBJ1-5
abundance: -
v_gene: TRBV2
d_gene: TRBD1

CDR3nt: TGTGCCACAGTCGACAGCTACTATGGCTACACCTTC
CDR3aa: CATVDSYYGYTF
j_gene: TRBJ1-2
abundance: -
v_gene: TRBV28
d_gene: -

CDR3nt: TGTGCCAGCAGTTATGTGCAGGGCCCTCACACCTTC
CDR3aa: CASSYVQGPHTF
j_gene: TRBJ1-2
abundance: once
v_gene: TRBV6-6
d_gene: -

CDR3nt: TGCGCCAGCAGTGAGGATGGCAGTAAGAATGAGCAGTTCTTC
CDR3aa: CASSEDGSKNEQFF
j_gene: TRBJ2-1
abundance: once
v_gene: TRBV10-2
d_gene: -

CDR3nt: TGTGCCAGCAGCAAGGACGGGAGGGCCTACGAGCAGTACTTC
CDR3aa: CASSKDGRAYEQYF
j_gene: TRBJ2-7
abundance: -
v_gene: TRBV7-9
d_gene: TRBD2

CDR3nt: TGTGCCAGCGCCCACCCACAGGGGGCCTGGGAGACCCAGTACTTC
CDR3aa: CASAHPQGAWETQYF
j_gene: TRBJ2-5
abundance: -
v_gene: TRBV6-6
d_gene: TRBD1

CDR3nt: TGTGCCAGCAGCTTAACGGGGGGGCAGGACACTGAAGCTTTCTTT
CDR3aa: CASSLTGGQDTEAFF
j_gene: TRBJ1-1
abundance: -
v_gene: TRBV7-2
d_gene: -

CDR3nt: TGTGCCACCAGCAGAGGGGGCCTCGATAATTCACCCCTCCACTTT
CDR3aa: CATSRGGLDNSPLHF
j_gene: TRBJ1-6
abundance: -
v_gene: TRBV15
d_gene: -

CDR3nt: TGTGCCATCACTCAGGGGGATCCCTACGAGCAGTACTTC
CDR3aa: CAITQGDPYEQYF
j_gene: TRBJ2-7
abundance: -
v_gene: TRBV10-3
d_gene: TRBD1

CDR3nt: TGTGCCAGCAGCTCCGATTTATCCGGGACAGGCTTTGAAGCTTTCTTT
CDR3aa: CASSSDLSGTGFEAFF
j_gene: TRBJ1-1
abundance: -
v_gene: TRBV7-9
d_gene: TRBD1

CDR3nt: TGTGCCACTCAGGGGCACCCGAACACTGAAGCTTTCTTT
CDR3aa: CATQGHPNTEAFF
j_gene: TRBJ1-1
abundance: -
v_gene: TRBV6-1
d_gene: -

CDR3nt: TGTGCCAGCATCCACCGGGACAGGGGTCCGAACACTGAAGCTTTCTTT
CDR3aa: CASIHRDRGPNTEAFF
j_gene: TRBJ1-1
abundance: many
v_gene: TRBV11-2
d_gene: TRBD1

CDR3nt: TGTGCCATCAGTGAGCGTGCGGGGGGGCCCAATGAGCAGTTCTTC
CDR3aa: CAISERAGGPNEQFF
j_gene: TRBJ2-1
abundance: few
v_gene: TRBV10-3
d_gene: TRBD2

CDR3nt: TGTGCCAGCAGATCCGACAGGGACCCTCCCTACGAGCAGTACTTC
CDR3aa: CASRSDRDPPYEQYF
j_gene: TRBJ2-7
abundance: once
v_gene: TRBV28
d_gene: TRBD1

CDR3nt: TGTGCCAGCAGTTACGACAAGTACAATGAGCAGTTCTTC
CDR3aa: CASSYDKYNEQFF
j_gene: TRBJ2-1
abundance: -
v_gene: TRBV6-5
d_gene: -

CDR3nt: TGTGCCAGCAGGCCCGGGACAGCCCGGATGGGGCAGTATTTT
CDR3aa: CASRPGTARMGQYF
j_gene: TRBJ2-3
abundance: once
v_gene: TRBV6-5
d_gene: TRBD1

CDR3nt: TGCAGCGCAAGACATCGCTTGGTGGACACCGGGGAGCTGTTTTTT
CDR3aa: CSARHRLVDTGELFF
j_gene: TRBJ2-2
abundance: -
v_gene: TRBV29-1
d_gene: -

CDR3nt: TGCAGCGTTGAGCCCCTCAGGGGCGGGGGCCCTAGCTCCTACAATGAGCAGTTCTTC
CDR3aa: CSVEPLRGGGPSSYNEQFF
j_gene: TRBJ2-1
abundance: -
v_gene: TRBV29-1
d_gene: -

CDR3nt: TGTGCCAGCAGCTGGGGGACAGAGCAAAATTCACCCCTCCACTTT
CDR3aa: CASSWGTEQNSPLHF
j_gene: TRBJ1-6
abundance: -
v_gene: TRBV7-2
d_gene: TRBD1

CDR3nt: TGCAGCGGAAACAGGGGGAGGAACACTGAAGCTTTCTTT
CDR3aa: CSGNRGRNTEAFF
j_gene: TRBJ1-1
abundance: -
v_gene: TRBV29-1
d_gene: TRBD1

CDR3nt: TGTGCCAGCAGCGTAAAGGACGGCGGGGCTAGCTATGGCTACACCTTC
CDR3aa: CASSVKDGGASYGYTF
j_gene: TRBJ1-2
abundance: -
v_gene: TRBV9
d_gene: -

CDR3nt: TGTGCCAGCTCGCGGGACAGGGACTACGAGCAGTACTTC
CDR3aa: CASSRDRDYEQYF
j_gene: TRBJ2-7
abundance: few
v_gene: TRBV18
d_gene: TRBD1

CDR3nt: TGTGCCAGCAGTTACGAGATCCGGTCTCACCAGTTCTTC
CDR3aa: CASSYEIRSHQFF
j_gene: TRBJ2-1
abundance: -
v_gene: TRBV6-5
d_gene: -

CDR3nt: TGTGCCTGGAGCGACAGTAATTATGGCTACACCTTC
CDR3aa: CAWSDSNYGYTF
j_gene: TRBJ1-2
abundance: -
v_gene: TRBV30
d_gene: -

CDR3nt: TGTGCCAGCAGCAAGGGGACTAGCGGGGGGTTATACAATGAGCAGTTCTTC
CDR3aa: CASSKGTSGGLYNEQFF
j_gene: TRBJ2-1
abundance: -
v_gene: TRBV11-1
d_gene: TRBD2

CDR3nt: TGTGCCAGCAGCCAAGCAAGCCGACTACCCTTCAATGAGCAGTTCTTC
CDR3aa: CASSQASRLPFNEQFF
j_gene: TRBJ2-1
abundance: -
v_gene: TRBV14
d_gene: -

CDR3nt: TGTGCCAGCAGCGCCCCTTGGCGGGGGATAGATACGCAGTATTTT
CDR3aa: CASSAPWRGIDTQYF
j_gene: TRBJ2-3
abundance: -
v_gene: TRBV28
d_gene: TRBD2

CDR3nt: TGTGCCATCAGTGACCCCTCGGATTCACCCCTCCACTTT
CDR3aa: CAISDPSDSPLHF
j_gene: TRBJ1-6
abundance: -
v_gene: TRBV10-3
d_gene: -

CDR3nt: TGTGCCAGCAAGGTGGGGAGCTCCTACGAGCAGTACTTC
CDR3aa: CASKVGSSYEQYF
j_gene: TRBJ2-7
abundance: once
v_gene: TRBV2
d_gene: -

CDR3nt: TGCGCCAGCAGCTTGATCATCTCCCAAACAGGGAAAGTGCTCTACGAGCAGTACTTC
CDR3aa: CASSLIISQTGKVLYEQYF
j_gene: TRBJ2-7
abundance: -
v_gene: TRBV5-1
d_gene: -

CDR3nt: TGTGCCATCAGACCATTAGCGGCGGGGGATACGCAGTATTTT
CDR3aa: CAIRPLAAGDTQYF
j_gene: TRBJ2-3
abundance: -
v_gene: TRBV10-3
d_gene: -

CDR3nt: TGTGCCAGTAGCGGGACTTCGCGTGAAAAACTGTTTTTT
CDR3aa: CASSGTSREKLFF
j_gene: TRBJ1-4
abundance: -
v_gene: TRBV19
d_gene: -

CDR3nt: TGCGCCAGCAGCTTAGGTTTCGGGGCTGAAGCTTTCTTT
CDR3aa: CASSLGFGAEAFF
j_gene: TRBJ1-1
abundance: -
v_gene: TRBV5-1
d_gene: -

CDR3nt: TGTGCCAGCAGTTACTCGACAAGGGGTCGGGAAAAACTGTTTTTT
CDR3aa: CASSYSTRGREKLFF
j_gene: TRBJ1-4
abundance: -
v_gene: TRBV6-5
d_gene: -

CDR3nt: TGTGCCAGCAGTGAACAGAGCAATCAGCCCCAGCATTTT
CDR3aa: CASSEQSNQPQHF
j_gene: TRBJ1-5
abundance: -
v_gene: TRBV2
d_gene: -

CDR3nt: TGTGCCAGCAGTGCTACCGGGACAGGGGTTGGCTACACCTTC
CDR3aa: CASSATGTGVGYTF
j_gene: TRBJ1-2
abundance: few
v_gene: TRBV25-1
d_gene: TRBD1

CDR3nt: TGCGCCAGCAGTGAGTCGTGCCTAGCGGGGGGGCGGGAGACCCAGTACTTC
CDR3aa: CASSESCLAGGRETQYF
j_gene: TRBJ2-5
abundance: few
v_gene: TRBV10-1
d_gene: TRBD2

CDR3nt: TGTGCCAGCAGAGTACAGGGTACCCGCACTGAAGCTTTCTTT
CDR3aa: CASRVQGTRTEAFF
j_gene: TRBJ1-1
abundance: -
v_gene: TRBV6-5
d_gene: -

CDR3nt: TGTGCCAGCTCACCTGGGACAGAAATAGTGGATGGCTACACCTTC
CDR3aa: CASSPGTEIVDGYTF
j_gene: TRBJ1-2
abundance: -
v_gene: TRBV18
d_gene: TRBD1

CDR3nt: TGTGCCAGCAGCCAAGGTGACGGGACAAAGCTGTTTTTT
CDR3aa: CASSQGDGTKLFF
j_gene: TRBJ1-4
abundance: few
v_gene: TRBV4-2
d_gene: -

CDR3nt: TGCGCCAGCAGCGTTGACACGTCAAGCTCCTACGAGCAGTACTTC
CDR3aa: CASSVDTSSSYEQYF
j_gene: TRBJ2-7
abundance: -
v_gene: TRBV5-1
d_gene: -

CDR3nt: TGTGCCAGCAGTTATTCCCACAGAGACTCACCCCTCCACTTT
CDR3aa: CASSYSHRDSPLHF
j_gene: TRBJ1-6
abundance: few
v_gene: TRBV27
d_gene: -

CDR3nt: TGTGCCAGCTCCTCCGGAGGACAGGGGGGCAATGAGCAGTTCTTC
CDR3aa: CASSSGGQGGNEQFF
j_gene: TRBJ2-1
abundance: -
v_gene: TRBV6-5
d_gene: TRBD1

CDR3nt: TGTGCCAGCGGACAGGGCCCTAACTATGGCTACACCTTC
CDR3aa: CASGQGPNYGYTF
j_gene: TRBJ1-2
abundance: -
v_gene: TRBV28
d_gene: TRBD1

CDR3nt: TGTGCCAGTAGTCTGAACGACTGGAATGAAAAACTGTTTTTT
CDR3aa: CASSLNDWNEKLFF
j_gene: TRBJ1-4
abundance: -
v_gene: TRBV19
d_gene: -

CDR3nt: TGTGCCAGCAGTTGGACACTTCAGACGCCTGGAAACACCATATATTTT
CDR3aa: CASSWTLQTPGNTIYF
j_gene: TRBJ1-3
abundance: few
v_gene: TRBV6-6
d_gene: -

CDR3nt: TGTGCCAGCAGTTTATATGGGACTAACACCGGGGAGCTGTTTTTT
CDR3aa: CASSLYGTNTGELFF
j_gene: TRBJ2-2
abundance: -
v_gene: TRBV28
d_gene: -

CDR3nt: TGTGCCAGCAGCTTAAGCCTCCTAGATACGCAGTATTTT
CDR3aa: CASSLSLLDTQYF
j_gene: TRBJ2-3
abundance: -
v_gene: TRBV7-6
d_gene: -

CDR3nt: TGTGCCAGCAGTTACGCCGGAGGCGCTAACTATGGCTACACCTTC
CDR3aa: CASSYAGGANYGYTF
j_gene: TRBJ1-2
abundance: -
v_gene: TRBV2
d_gene: -

CDR3nt: TGTGCCAGCAGCTTAGGTCTAAATAATGAAAAACTGTTTTTT
CDR3aa: CASSLGLNNEKLFF
j_gene: TRBJ1-4
abundance: -
v_gene: TRBV11-3
d_gene: -

CDR3nt: TGCGCCAGCAGCCAAGGAACGGGACATACCTACGAGCAGTACTTC
CDR3aa: CASSQGTGHTYEQYF
j_gene: TRBJ2-7
abundance: few
v_gene: TRBV4-3
d_gene: -

CDR3nt: TGTGCTAGTGGTCCCCGGACAGGGGAGCTGTTTTTT
CDR3aa: CASGPRTGELFF
j_gene: TRBJ2-2
abundance: -
v_gene: TRBV12-5
d_gene: -

CDR3nt: TGTGCCAGCAGTTTAGGCCCGACCTACGAGCAGTACTTC
CDR3aa: CASSLGPTYEQYF
j_gene: TRBJ2-7
abundance: -
v_gene: TRBV28
d_gene: -

CDR3nt: TGTGCCAGCAGCACTCGGACAGGGGAGGGGCAGCCCCAGCATTTT
CDR3aa: CASSTRTGEGQPQHF
j_gene: TRBJ1-5
abundance: -
v_gene: TRBV7-2
d_gene: TRBD1

CDR3nt: TGTGCCAGCAAAGTTGGGACCGGGACAGGGGGCGACTACACCTTC
CDR3aa: CASKVGTGTGGDYTF
j_gene: TRBJ1-2
abundance: -
v_gene: TRBV6-1
d_gene: TRBD1

CDR3nt: TGTGCCAGCAGCTTGGGCCTAAACTCTGGGGCCAACGTCCTGACTTTC
CDR3aa: CASSLGLNSGANVLTF
j_gene: TRBJ2-6
abundance: -
v_gene: TRBV5-8
d_gene: -

CDR3nt: TGCAGCCTCGGGCGGCAGGGGAAAGGCTACACCTTC
CDR3aa: CSLGRQGKGYTF
j_gene: TRBJ1-2
abundance: -
v_gene: TRBV29-1
d_gene: -

CDR3nt: TGTGCCAGCAGCGATGGGAGGGGGAGCTCCTATAATTCACCCCTCCACTTT
CDR3aa: CASSDGRGSSYNSPLHF
j_gene: TRBJ1-6
abundance: -
v_gene: TRBV2
d_gene: -